A single sample is the source of the 13 T cell receptor beta chains below, sequenced in a study of blood T cell repertoires in COVID-19. Only in-frame clones appear in the TCRdb table, and some are missing; sequencing was by immunoSEQ multiplex PCR. The sample holds about 100,000 clones; 88% are singletons and the top ten take 5.5% to 8%. Sequencing used peripheral blood. These receptors were collected from a woman aged 55 to 70 with acute or convalescent COVID-19.

The chain recombines TRBV6-1 with TRBJ1-4; TRBD1 matches 10 bases. The CDR3 is 15 amino acids. Germline-derived CDR1 and CDR2 are MNHNS and SASEGT. The junction had 10 bases not matched to a gene; V was cut back by 6 bases and J by 9 bases. The CDR3 DNA follows: TGTGCCAGCAGACAAACCGGGACAGGGGTGCAAAAACTGTTTTTT. Protein sequence: CASRQTGTGVQKLFF.

The chain has TRBV2 and TRBJ1-5; 9 bases are a match to TRBD1. Germline V CDR1 and CDR2: SNHLY, FYNNEI. Trimming removed 7 bases from V and 1 base from J; junction bases left unmatched: 5. The CDR3 is 15 residues long. Written as DNA, the CDR3 is TGTGCCAGCAACCGACAGGGGGTAAGCAATCAGCCCCAGCATTTT. Residues: CASNRQGVSNQPQHF.

A few counts support this clone. A junction end diverges from the germline sequence, so it may reflect a read error. The gene calls are TRBV5-1 and TRBJ2-5; perhaps TRBD2 as D (7 bases). The CDR3 has 14 amino acids. CDR1 is SGHRS and CDR2 is YFSETQ in the germline V gene. The CDR3 region is CASSLAGGQGTQYF. Here the CDR3 DNA reads TGCGCCAGCAGCTTGGCCGGGGGGCAAGGGACCCAGTACTTC.

This chain connects TRBV4-2 to TRBJ2-5; 14 nucleotides line up with TRBD2. The junction had 8 bases not matched to a gene; V was cut back by 4 bases and J by 1 base. Germline loops: CDR1 LGHNA, CDR2 YNFKEQ. The CDR3 runs to 18 residues. The CDR3 is CASSPGLAGGGGQETQYF. The CDR3 DNA is TGTGCCAGCAGCCCAGGACTAGCGGGAGGAGGGGGCCAAGAGACCCAGTACTTC.

The chain links TRBV30 to TRBJ1-6; D unresolved. CDR1 is GTSNPN and CDR2 is SVGIG in the germline V gene (reference sequence). The V end was cut by 5 bases, the J end by 9 bases, with 11 bases between. This CDR3 contains 12 residues. CDR3 sequence (DNA): TGTGCCTGGGGACTATCCGGTTCACCCCTCCACTTT. Amino acids: CAWGLSGSPLHF.

The table lists this clone with a count of one. The chain is built from TRBV6-5 and TRBJ1-5; no definite D call. Germline values: CDR1 MNHEY, CDR2 SVGAGI. Between the trimmed V and J ends, which lost 7 bases and 0 bases, there was a span of 7 bases. The CDR3 is 13 amino acids. The CDR3 DNA sequence: TGTGCCAGCATCGAGTTTAGCAATCAGCCCCAGCATTTT. Its protein product is CASIEFSNQPQHF.

The V call is TRBV18, the J call TRBJ1-4; no clear D gene. Per the germline V gene, CDR1 is KGHSH and CDR2 is LQKENI. CDR3 size: 13 residues. With 5 bases removed from V and 3 bases from J, the gap between germline ends came to 7 bases. The CDR3 here is CASSRGANEKLFF. Written as DNA, the CDR3 is TGTGCCAGCTCAAGAGGAGCTAATGAAAAACTGTTTTTT.

The chain carries TRBV6-5 and TRBJ1-5, with D possibly being TRBD1 (5 bases). The V end was cut by 5 bases, the J end by 0 bases, with 11 bases between. Germline V CDR1 and CDR2: MNHEY, SVGAGI. CDR3 length: 15 amino acids. The CDR3 sequence is CASSLDSFSNQPQHF. In DNA form, the CDR3 reads TGTGCCAGCAGTCTAGACAGCTTTAGCAATCAGCCCCAGCATTTT.

The V call is TRBV28, the J call TRBJ1-2; 7 nucleotides match TRBD1. Germline-derived CDR1 and CDR2 are MDHEN and SYDVKM. The CDR3 extends over 16 amino acids. J lost 4 bases, V lost 7 bases, and 15 bases had no gene match. The CDR3 nucleotides read TGTGCCAGCACCTCGGCGGGACAGAGCCGTGCCTATGGCTACACCTTC. Translated: CASTSAGQSRAYGYTF.

The rearrangement uses TRBV7-9 and TRBJ2-5; TRBD2 might be the D (5 bases). Trimming removed 10 bases from V and 1 base from J, with 13 bases in between. The CDR3 spans 13 residues. Germline V lookup: CDR1 SEHNR, CDR2 FQNEAQ (reference sequence). The chain's CDR3 is CATSSGFQETQYF. For the CDR3, the DNA is TGTGCCACCTCCTCGGGATTCCAAGAGACCCAGTACTTC.

J is TRBJ1-3 and V is TRBV28; 7 nucleotides align to TRBD1. The CDR3 spans 14 residues. Looked up from germline, CDR1 is MDHEN and CDR2 is SYDVKM. The junction had 3 bases not matched to a gene; V was cut back by 3 bases and J by 4 bases. The CDR3: CASSLTGLGNTIYF. CDR3 coding DNA: TGTGCCAGCAGTTTGACAGGGTTAGGAAACACCATATATTTT. Drawing the rest from reference TRBV28 and TRBJ1-3, the complete variable domain is DVKVTQSSRYLVKRTGEKVFLECVQDMDHENMFWYRQDPGLGLRLIYFSYDVKMKEKGDIPEGYSVSREKKERFSLILESASTNQTSMYLCASSLTGLGNTIYFGEGSWLTVV.

The chain is built from TRBV18 and TRBJ2-1; D might be TRBD2 (6 bases). Germline lookup yields CDR1 KGHSH and CDR2 LQKENI. The CDR3 is 14 residues long. The V and J ends lost 3 bases and 4 bases respectively, with 10 bases between them. Here the CDR3 reads CASSPTSSYNEQFF. In DNA, the CDR3 is TGTGCCAGCTCACCGACTAGTTCGTACAATGAGCAGTTCTTC.

V gene TRBV28 combines with J gene TRBJ1-2; possible D gene TRBD1, 5 bases. V gave up 5 bases and J gave up 4 bases, with 11 bases separating them. Germline-derived CDR1 and CDR2 are MDHEN and SYDVKM. This CDR3 region has 13 residues. The CDR3 loop is CASSPGGVYGYTF. CDR3 DNA sequence: TGTGCCAGCAGTCCCGGGGGGGTCTATGGCTACACCTTC.